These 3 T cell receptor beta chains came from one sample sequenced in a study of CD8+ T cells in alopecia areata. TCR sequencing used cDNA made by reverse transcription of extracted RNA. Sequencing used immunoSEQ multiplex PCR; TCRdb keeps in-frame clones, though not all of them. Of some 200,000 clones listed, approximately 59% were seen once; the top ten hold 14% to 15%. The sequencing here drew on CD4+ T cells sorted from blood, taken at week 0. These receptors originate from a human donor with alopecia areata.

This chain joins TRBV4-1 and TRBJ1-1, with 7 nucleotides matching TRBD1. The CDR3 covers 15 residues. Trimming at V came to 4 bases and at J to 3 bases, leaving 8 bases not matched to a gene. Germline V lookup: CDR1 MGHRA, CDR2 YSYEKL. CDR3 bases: TGCGCCAGCAGCCTTTGGTACAGGGGACACACTGAAGCTTTCTTT. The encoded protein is CASSLWYRGHTEAFF.

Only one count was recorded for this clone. The CDR3 DNA sequence: TGCGCCAGCAGCTTGGGGCGGTATCAGCCCCAGCATTTT. The encoded protein is CASSLGRYQPQHF. The chain is built from TRBV5-1 and TRBJ1-5; D unclear. CDR3 size: 13 residues. The V end lost 0 bases, the J end lost 5 bases, and 6 bases lay between the germline ends. CDR1 and CDR2 from the germline V gene are SGHRS and YFSETQ.

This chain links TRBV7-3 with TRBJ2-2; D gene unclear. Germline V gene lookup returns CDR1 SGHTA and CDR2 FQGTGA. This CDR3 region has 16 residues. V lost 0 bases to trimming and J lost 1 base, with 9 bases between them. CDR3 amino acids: CASSLTSGLNTGELFF. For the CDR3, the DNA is TGTGCCAGCAGCTTAACGTCAGGCCTGAACACCGGGGAGCTGTTTTTT.